The sequence of this T cell receptor (beta chain) was determined in a study of graft-versus-host responses after intestinal transplantation. Study-wide background: Transplants were multivisceral, liver-intestinal, or isolated intestinal.

Graft material was processed, releasing intraepithelial and lamina propria lymphocytes. The protocol was immunoSEQ multiplex PCR, while the TCRdb copy is restricted to in-frame clones and leaves out a portion. This sample has some 14,000 clones, with around two thirds found just once. The clonotype comes from a human patient who received an intestinal transplant, so some T cells may come from the graft donor. The specimen was ileum tissue, collected 650 to 700 days after intestinal transplantation.

CDR3 sequence reads: CASSLEGTGGSYEQYF. For the CDR3, the DNA is TGTGCCAGCAGCTTAGAAGGGACAGGTGGGTCCTACGAGCAGTACTTC. This chain uses TRBV7-9 with TRBJ2-7; 8 nucleotides align to TRBD1. The CDR3 loop spans 16 amino acids. Germline V CDR1 and CDR2: SEHNR, FQNEAQ (reference sequence). Losses at the gene ends were 1 base for V and 1 base for J; bases not matched to a gene: 6.